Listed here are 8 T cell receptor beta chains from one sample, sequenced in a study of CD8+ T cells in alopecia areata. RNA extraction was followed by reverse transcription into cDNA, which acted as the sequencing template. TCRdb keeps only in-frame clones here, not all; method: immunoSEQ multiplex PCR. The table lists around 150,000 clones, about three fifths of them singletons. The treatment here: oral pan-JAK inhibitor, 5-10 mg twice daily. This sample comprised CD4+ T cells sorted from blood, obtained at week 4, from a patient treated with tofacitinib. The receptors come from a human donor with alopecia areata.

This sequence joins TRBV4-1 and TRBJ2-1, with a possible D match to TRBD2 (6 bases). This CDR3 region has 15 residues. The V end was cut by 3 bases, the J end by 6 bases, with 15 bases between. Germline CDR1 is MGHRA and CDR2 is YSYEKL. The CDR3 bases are TGCGCCAGCAGCCACCCGGGACTCTTTAGCAATGAGCAGTTCTTC. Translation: CASSHPGLFSNEQFF.

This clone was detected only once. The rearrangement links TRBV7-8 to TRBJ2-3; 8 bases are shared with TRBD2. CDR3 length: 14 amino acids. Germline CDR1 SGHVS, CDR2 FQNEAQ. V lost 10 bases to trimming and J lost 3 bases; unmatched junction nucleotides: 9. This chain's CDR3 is CATARGGGTDTQYF. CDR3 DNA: TGTGCCACCGCTCGGGGCGGGGGGACAGATACGCAGTATTTT.

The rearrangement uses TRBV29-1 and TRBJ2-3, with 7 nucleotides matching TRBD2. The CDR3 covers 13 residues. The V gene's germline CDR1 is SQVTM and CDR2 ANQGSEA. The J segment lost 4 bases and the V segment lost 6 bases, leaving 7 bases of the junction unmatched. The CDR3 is CSVRLAAADTQYF. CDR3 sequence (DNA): TGCAGCGTCAGACTAGCCGCGGCAGATACGCAGTATTTT.

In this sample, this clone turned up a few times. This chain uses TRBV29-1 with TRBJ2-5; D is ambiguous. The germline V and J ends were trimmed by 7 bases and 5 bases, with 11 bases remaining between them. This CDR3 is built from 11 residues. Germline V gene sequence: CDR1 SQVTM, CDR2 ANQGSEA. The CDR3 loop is CSGIVGETQYF. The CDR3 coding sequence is TGCAGCGGGATCGTGGGGGAGACCCAGTACTTC.

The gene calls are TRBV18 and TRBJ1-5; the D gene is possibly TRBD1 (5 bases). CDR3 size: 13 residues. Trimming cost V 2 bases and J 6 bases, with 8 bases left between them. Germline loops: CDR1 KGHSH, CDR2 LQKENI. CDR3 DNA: TGTGCCAGCTCACCAGGGACCGTTCAGCCCCAGCATTTT. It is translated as CASSPGTVQPQHF. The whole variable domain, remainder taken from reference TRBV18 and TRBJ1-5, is NAGVMQNPRHLVRRRGQEARLRCSPMKGHSHVYWYRQLPEEGLKFMVYLQKENIIDESGMPKERFSAEFPKEGPSILRIQQVVRGDSAAYFCASSPGTVQPQHFGDGTRLSIL.

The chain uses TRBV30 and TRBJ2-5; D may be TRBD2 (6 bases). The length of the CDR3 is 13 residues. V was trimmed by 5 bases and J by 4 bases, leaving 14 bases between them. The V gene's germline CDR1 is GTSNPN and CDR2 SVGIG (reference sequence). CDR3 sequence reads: CAWLSRRGETQYF. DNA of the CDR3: TGTGCCTGGTTGTCGCGGCGGGGAGAGACCCAGTACTTC.

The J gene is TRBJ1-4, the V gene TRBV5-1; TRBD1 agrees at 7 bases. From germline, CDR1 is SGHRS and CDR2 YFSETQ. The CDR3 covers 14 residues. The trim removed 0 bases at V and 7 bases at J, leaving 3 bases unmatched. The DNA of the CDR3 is TGCGCCAGCAGCTTGGAGGGGGCTCCTGAAAAACTGTTTTTT. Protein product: CASSLEGAPEKLFF.

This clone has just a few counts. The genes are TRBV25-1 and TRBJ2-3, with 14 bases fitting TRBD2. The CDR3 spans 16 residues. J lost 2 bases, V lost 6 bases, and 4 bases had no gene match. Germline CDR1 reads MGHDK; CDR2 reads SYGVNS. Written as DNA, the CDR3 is TGTGCCAGCAGAGGGACTAGCGGGGGAACCACAGATACGCAGTATTTT. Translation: CASRGTSGGTTDTQYF.